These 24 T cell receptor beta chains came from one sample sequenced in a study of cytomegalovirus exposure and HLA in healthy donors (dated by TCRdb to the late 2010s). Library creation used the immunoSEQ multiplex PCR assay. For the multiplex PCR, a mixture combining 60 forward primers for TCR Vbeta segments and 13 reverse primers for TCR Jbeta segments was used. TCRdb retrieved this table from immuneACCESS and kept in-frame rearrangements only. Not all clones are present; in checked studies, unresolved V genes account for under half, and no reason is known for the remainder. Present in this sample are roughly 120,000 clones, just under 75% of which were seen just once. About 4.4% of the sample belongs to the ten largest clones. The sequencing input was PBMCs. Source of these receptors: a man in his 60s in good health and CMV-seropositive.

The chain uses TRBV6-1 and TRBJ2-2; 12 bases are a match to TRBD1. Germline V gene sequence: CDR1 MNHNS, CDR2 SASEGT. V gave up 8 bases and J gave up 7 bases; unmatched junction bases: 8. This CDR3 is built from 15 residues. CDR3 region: CASRPGQGAIGELFF. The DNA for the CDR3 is TGTGCCAGCCGACCGGGACAGGGGGCAATCGGGGAGCTGTTTTTT.

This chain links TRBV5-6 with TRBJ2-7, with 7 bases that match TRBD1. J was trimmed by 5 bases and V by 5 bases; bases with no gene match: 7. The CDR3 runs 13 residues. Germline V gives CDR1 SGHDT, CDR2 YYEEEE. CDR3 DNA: TGTGCCAGCAGTTGGACAGGTACCCACGAGCAGTACTTC. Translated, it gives CASSWTGTHEQYF.

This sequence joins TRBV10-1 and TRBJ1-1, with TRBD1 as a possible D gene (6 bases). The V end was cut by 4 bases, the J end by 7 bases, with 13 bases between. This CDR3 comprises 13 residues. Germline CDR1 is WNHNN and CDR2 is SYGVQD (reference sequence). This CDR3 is CASSGRQGIEAFF. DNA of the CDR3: TGCGCCAGCAGTGGAAGGCAGGGGATTGAAGCTTTCTTT.

The CDR3 sequence is CASSGLSGPYEQYF. The CDR3 nucleotides read TGTGCCAGCAGTGGTCTTAGCGGCCCCTACGAGCAGTACTTC. This chain uses TRBV2 with TRBJ2-7, with D maybe TRBD2 (6 bases). Germline assignment: CDR1 SNHLY and CDR2 FYNNEI. The CDR3 is 14 amino acids. Trimming cost V 4 bases and J 2 bases, with 12 bases left between them.

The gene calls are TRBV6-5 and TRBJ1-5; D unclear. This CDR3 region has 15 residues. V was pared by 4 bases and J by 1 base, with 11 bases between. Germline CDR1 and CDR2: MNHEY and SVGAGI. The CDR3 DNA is TGTGCCAGCAGTTTGACTCGTCCCAGCAATCAGCCCCAGCATTTT. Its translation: CASSLTRPSNQPQHF.

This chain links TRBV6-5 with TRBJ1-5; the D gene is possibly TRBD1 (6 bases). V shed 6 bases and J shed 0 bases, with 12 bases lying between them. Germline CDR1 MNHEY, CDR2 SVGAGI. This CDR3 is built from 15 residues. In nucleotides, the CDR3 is TGTGCCAGCAGCCCACAGGGATCTAGCAATCAGCCCCAGCATTTT. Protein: CASSPQGSSNQPQHF.

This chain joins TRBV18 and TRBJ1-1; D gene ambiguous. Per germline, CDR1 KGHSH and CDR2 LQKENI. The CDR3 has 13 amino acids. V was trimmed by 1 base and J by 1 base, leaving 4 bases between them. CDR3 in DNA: TGTGCCAGCTCACCACGACAGAACACTGAAGCTTTCTTT. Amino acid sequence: CASSPRQNTEAFF.

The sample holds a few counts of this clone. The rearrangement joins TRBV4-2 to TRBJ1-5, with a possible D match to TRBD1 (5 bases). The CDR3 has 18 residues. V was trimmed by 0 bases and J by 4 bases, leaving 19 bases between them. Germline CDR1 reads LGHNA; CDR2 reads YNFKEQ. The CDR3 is CASSQDPRGQFRNQPQHF. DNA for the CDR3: TGTGCCAGCAGCCAAGATCCCCGTGGACAATTCCGAAATCAGCCCCAGCATTTT.

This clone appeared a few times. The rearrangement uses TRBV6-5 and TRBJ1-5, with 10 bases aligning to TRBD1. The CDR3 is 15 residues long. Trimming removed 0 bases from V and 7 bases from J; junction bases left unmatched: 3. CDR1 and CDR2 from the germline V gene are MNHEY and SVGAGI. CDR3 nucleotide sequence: TGTGCCAGCAGTTACTCCGGACAGGGGGAACAGCCCCAGCATTTT. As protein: CASSYSGQGEQPQHF.

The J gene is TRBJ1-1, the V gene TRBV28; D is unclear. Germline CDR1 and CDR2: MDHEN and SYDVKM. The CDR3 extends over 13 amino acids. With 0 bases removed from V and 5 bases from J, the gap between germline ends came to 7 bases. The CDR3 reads CASSLWTWTEAFF. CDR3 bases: TGTGCCAGCAGTTTATGGACATGGACTGAAGCTTTCTTT.

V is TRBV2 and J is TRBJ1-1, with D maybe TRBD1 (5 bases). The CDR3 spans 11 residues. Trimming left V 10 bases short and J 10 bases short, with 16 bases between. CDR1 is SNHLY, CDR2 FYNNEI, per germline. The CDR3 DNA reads TGTGCCACCACAATCCAGGGTTCAGCTTTCTTT. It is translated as CATTIQGSAFF.

CDR3 DNA: TGCGCCAGCAGCCCGAAACTAGCGGGGAACACCGGGGAGCTGTTTTTT. Amino acids: CASSPKLAGNTGELFF. The gene calls are TRBV5-1 and TRBJ2-2; 9 bases align to TRBD2. Trimming cost V 4 bases and J 1 base; bases outside gene matches: 5. This CDR3 has 16 residues. Germline V gene lookup returns CDR1 SGHRS and CDR2 YFSETQ. Using reference TRBV5-1 and TRBJ2-2 for the parts outside the CDR3, the full variable domain is KAGVTQTPRYLIKTRGQQVTLSCSPISGHRSVSWYQQTPGQGLQFLFEYFSETQRNKGNFPGRFSGRQFSNSRSEMNVSTLELGDSALYLCASSPKLAGNTGELFFGEGSRLTVL.

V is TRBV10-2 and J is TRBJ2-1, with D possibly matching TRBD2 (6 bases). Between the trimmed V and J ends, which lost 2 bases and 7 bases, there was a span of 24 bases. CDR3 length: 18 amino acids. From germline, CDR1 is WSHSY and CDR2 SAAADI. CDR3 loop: CASSETVGGAKSRNEQFF. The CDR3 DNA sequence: TGCGCCAGCAGTGAGACCGTGGGCGGGGCCAAAAGCCGGAATGAGCAGTTCTTC.

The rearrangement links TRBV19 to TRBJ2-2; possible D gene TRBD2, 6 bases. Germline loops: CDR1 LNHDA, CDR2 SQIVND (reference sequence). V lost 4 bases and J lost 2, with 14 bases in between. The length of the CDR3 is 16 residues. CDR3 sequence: CASSNRDWYNTGELFF. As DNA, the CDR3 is TGTGCCAGTAGTAACCGGGACTGGTATAACACCGGGGAGCTGTTTTTT.

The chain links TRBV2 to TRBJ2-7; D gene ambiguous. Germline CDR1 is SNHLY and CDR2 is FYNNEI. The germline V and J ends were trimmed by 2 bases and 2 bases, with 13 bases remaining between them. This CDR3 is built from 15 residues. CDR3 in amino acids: CASSELSRSPYEQYF. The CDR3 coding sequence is TGTGCCAGCAGTGAATTGAGCAGGTCCCCCTACGAGCAGTACTTC.

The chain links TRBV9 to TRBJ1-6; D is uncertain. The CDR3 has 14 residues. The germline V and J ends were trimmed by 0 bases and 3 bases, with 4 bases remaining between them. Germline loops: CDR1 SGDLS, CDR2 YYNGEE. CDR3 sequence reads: CASSVAGYNSPLHF. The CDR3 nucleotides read TGTGCCAGCAGCGTAGCAGGCTATAATTCACCCCTCCACTTT.

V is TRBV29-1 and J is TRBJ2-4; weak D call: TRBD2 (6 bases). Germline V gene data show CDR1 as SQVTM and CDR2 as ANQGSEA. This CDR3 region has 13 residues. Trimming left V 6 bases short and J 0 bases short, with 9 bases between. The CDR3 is CSVGGLAKNIQYF. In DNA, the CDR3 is TGCAGCGTGGGGGGACTAGCCAAAAACATTCAGTACTTC.

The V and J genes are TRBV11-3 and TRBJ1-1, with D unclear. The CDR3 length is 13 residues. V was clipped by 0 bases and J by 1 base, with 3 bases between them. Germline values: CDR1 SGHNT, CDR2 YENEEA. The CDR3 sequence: CASSLDGNTEAFF. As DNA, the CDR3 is TGTGCCAGCAGCTTAGACGGGAACACTGAAGCTTTCTTT.

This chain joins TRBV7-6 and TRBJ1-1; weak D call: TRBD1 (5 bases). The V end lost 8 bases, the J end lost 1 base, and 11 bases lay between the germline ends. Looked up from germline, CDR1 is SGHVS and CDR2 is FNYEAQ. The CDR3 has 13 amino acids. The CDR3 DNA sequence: TGTGCCAGCCTAACCCAGGGGAACACTGAAGCTTTCTTT. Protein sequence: CASLTQGNTEAFF.

CDR3 DNA sequence: TGTGCCGACATGCCCGCGACAGTTTTGTTCGAGACCCAGTACTTC. Translating gives CADMPATVLFETQYF. This chain uses TRBV7-8 with TRBJ2-5; a weak D match, TRBD1 (5 bases). V was trimmed by 11 bases and J by 5 bases, leaving 24 bases between them. Germline V gene sequence: CDR1 SGHVS, CDR2 FQNEAQ. There are 15 residues in the CDR3.

In nucleotides, the CDR3 is TGTGCCAGCAGTGATGCCAGGGGTGGTGAAAAACTGTTTTTT. It encodes CASSDARGGEKLFF. The chain employs TRBV6-1 and TRBJ1-4; a weak D match, TRBD1 (6 bases). Per germline, CDR1 MNHNS and CDR2 SASEGT. Trimming removed 3 bases at V and 7 bases at J, with 12 bases between. This CDR3 is built from 14 residues.

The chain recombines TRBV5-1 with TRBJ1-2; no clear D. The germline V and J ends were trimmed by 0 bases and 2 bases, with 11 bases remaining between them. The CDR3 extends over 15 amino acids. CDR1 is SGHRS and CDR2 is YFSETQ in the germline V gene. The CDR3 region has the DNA TGCGCCAGCAGCTTGGGGGCCATTCCGAACTATGGCTACACCTTC. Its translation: CASSLGAIPNYGYTF.

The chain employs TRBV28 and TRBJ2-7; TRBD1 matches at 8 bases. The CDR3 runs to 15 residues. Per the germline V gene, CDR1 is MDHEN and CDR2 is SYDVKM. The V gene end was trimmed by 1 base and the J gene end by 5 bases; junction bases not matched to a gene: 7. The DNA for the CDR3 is TGTGCCAGCAGTTTATCCGGGACAGGCCTTAACGAGCAGTACTTC. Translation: CASSLSGTGLNEQYF.

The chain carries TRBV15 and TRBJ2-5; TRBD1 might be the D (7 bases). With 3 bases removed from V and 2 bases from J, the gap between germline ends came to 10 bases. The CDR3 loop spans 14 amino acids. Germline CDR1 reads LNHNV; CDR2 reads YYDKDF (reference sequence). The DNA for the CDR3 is TGTGCCACCAGCAGGCGGGGACAGCAAGAGACCCAGTACTTC. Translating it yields CATSRRGQQETQYF.